This TCR beta chain was obtained from a study of sequential checkpoint blockade in melanoma. Study-wide background: Patients were randomized 1:1 to nivolumab-then-ipilimumab or ipilimumab-then-nivolumab first-line. Both treatment sequences were followed by maintenance nivolumab.

The method was immunoSEQ multiplex PCR; TCRdb's version includes in-frame clones alone and lacks a portion of them. The data show around 18,000 clones, roughly 70% seen once. Stated treatment: randomized to nivolumab then ipilimumab (arm A) or the reverse (arm B). Patients had received no earlier DNA-damaging chemotherapy. PBMC sorting kept live CD3+CD8+ cells without CD19 or CD56. This TCR derives from a human donor with melanoma. Sequencing was performed on CD8+ T cells sorted from blood (inferred from file names), taken from a patient given nivolumab and ipilimumab in sequence.

The CDR3 DNA is TGTGCCAGCAGCGTAGCTGGGGGAGGCCTTTACAATGAGCAGTTCTTC. This sequence encodes CASSVAGGGLYNEQFF. The gene calls are TRBV9 and TRBJ2-1; tentative D call: TRBD2 (6 bases). Germline V gene lookup returns CDR1 SGDLS and CDR2 YYNGEE. The germline V and J ends were trimmed by 0 bases and 4 bases, with 14 bases remaining between them. CDR3 size: 16 residues.